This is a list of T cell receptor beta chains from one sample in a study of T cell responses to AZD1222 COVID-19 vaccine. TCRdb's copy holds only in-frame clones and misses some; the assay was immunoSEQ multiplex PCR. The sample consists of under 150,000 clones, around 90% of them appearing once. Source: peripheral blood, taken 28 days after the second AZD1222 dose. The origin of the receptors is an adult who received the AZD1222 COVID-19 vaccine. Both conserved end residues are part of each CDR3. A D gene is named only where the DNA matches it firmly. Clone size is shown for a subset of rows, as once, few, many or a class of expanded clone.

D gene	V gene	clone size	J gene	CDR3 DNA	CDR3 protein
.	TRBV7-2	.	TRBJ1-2	TGTGCCAGCAGCTCAGGGTCATATCGTGGGGAACCTGGCTACACCTTC	CASSSGSYRGEPGYTF
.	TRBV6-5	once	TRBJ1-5	TGTGCCAGCAGTCGGGACCCAAATCAGCCCCAGCATTTT	CASSRDPNQPQHF
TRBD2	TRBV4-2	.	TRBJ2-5	TGTGCCAGCAGCCAAGGACCGGGACTAGCCCCGATTGCTGAGACCCAGTACTTC	CASSQGPGLAPIAETQYF
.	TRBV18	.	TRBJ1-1	TGTGCCAGCTCACCCTTTCATGGGGGCACTGAAGCTTTCTTT	CASSPFHGGTEAFF
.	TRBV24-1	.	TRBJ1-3	TGTGCCACCAGTCCGGCCGGGCGGCCTCTAAACTCTGGAAACACCATATATTTT	CATSPAGRPLNSGNTIYF
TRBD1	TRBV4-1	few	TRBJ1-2	TGCGCCAGCAGCCAAAGGGACCCAGGGGGTTATGGCTACACCTTC	CASSQRDPGGYGYTF
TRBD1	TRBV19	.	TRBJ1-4	TGTGCCAGTAGTATAGGACAGGGAGGCGAAAAACTGTTTTTT	CASSIGQGGEKLFF
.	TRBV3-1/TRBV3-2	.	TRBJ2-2	TGTGCCAGCAGCCAAGTCCCAGATATGTACACCGGGGAGCTGTTTTTT	CASSQVPDMYTGELFF
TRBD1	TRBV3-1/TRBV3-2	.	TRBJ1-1	TGTGCCAGCAGCCAAGCCGGCGGACAGGGTGGCACTGAAGCTTTCTTT	CASSQAGGQGGTEAFF
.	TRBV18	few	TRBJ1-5	TGTGCCAGCTCATTGGGAACCCGGAATCAGCCCCAGCATTTT	CASSLGTRNQPQHF
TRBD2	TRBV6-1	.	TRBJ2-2	TGTGCCAGCAGTGAATTGGCGGGAGGGGCGAACACCGGGGAGCTGTTTTTT	CASSELAGGANTGELFF
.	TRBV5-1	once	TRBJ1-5	TGCGCCAGCAGCGAGGACAACAATCAGCCCCAGCATTTT	CASSEDNNQPQHF
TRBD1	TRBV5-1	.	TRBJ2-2	TGCGCCAGCAGCCGGGACAGAACGAACACCGGGGAGCTGTTTTTT	CASSRDRTNTGELFF
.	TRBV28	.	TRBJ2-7	TGTGCCAGCACCCTTCTAGACGAGCAGTACTTC	CASTLLDEQYF
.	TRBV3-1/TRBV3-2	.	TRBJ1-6	TGTGCCAGCAGCCAAGAACTGGTGACTTCACCCCTCCACTTT	CASSQELVTSPLHF
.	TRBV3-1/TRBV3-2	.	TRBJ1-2	TGTGCCAGCAGCCAACAGGGTCTTTATGGCTACACCTTC	CASSQQGLYGYTF
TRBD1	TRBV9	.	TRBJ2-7	TGTGCCAGCAGCAACGACAGGGGGGCCTCCTACGAGCAGTACTTC	CASSNDRGASYEQYF
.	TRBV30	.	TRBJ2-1	TGTGCCTGGAGTAACAGCAGAGTTAGCTCCTACAATGAGCAGTTCTTC	CAWSNSRVSSYNEQFF
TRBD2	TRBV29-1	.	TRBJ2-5	TGCAGCGTTGAAGCCGGACTAGCGGAGGGAGAGACCCAGTACTTC	CSVEAGLAEGETQYF
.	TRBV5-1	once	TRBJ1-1	TGCGCCAGCAGCTTGGCACGGGGAGGAAGTAAAACTGAAGCTTTCTTT	CASSLARGGSKTEAFF
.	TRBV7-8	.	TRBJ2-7	TGTGCCAGCAAAGGGCGATCCTACGAGCAGTACTTC	CASKGRSYEQYF
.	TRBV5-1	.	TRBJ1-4	TGCGCCAGCAGCTTGGACAGCTCTAATGAAAAACTGTTTTTT	CASSLDSSNEKLFF
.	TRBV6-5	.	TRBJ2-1	TGTGCCAGCAGTTCGACGGAGAATGAGCAGTTCTTC	CASSSTENEQFF
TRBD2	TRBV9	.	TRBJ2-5	TGTGCCAGCAGCGTAGGAACTAGCGGGAGTGGGCAAGAGACCCAGTACTTC	CASSVGTSGSGQETQYF
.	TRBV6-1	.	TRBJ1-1	TGTGCCAGCAGTGACCAGACAGGCCCCCGTGGCACTGAAGCTTTCTTT	CASSDQTGPRGTEAFF
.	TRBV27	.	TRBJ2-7	TGTGCCAGCAGTCCAGCCCCGGGAGTTACCCACGAGCAGTACTTC	CASSPAPGVTHEQYF
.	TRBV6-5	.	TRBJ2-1	TGTGCCAGCAGTTACTCCCGGGTGTACAATGAGCAGTTCTTC	CASSYSRVYNEQFF
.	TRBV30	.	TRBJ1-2	TGTGCCTGGAGCGAACAGGAGATCCATGGCTACACCTTC	CAWSEQEIHGYTF
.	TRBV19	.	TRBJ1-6	TGTGCCAGTAGTTCGTCAGGGACGATCGACTCACCCCTCCACTTT	CASSSSGTIDSPLHF